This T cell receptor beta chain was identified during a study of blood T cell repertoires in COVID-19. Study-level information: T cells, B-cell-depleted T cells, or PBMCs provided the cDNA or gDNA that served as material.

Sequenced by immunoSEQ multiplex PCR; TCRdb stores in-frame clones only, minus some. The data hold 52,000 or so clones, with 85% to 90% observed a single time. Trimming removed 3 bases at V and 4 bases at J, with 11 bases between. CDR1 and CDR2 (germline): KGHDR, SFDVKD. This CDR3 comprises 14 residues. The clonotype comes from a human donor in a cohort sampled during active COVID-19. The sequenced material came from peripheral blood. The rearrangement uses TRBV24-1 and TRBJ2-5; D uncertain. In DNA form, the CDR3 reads TGTGCCACCAGTGATGAGGAGCTGGGAGAGACCCAGTACTTC. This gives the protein CATSDEELGETQYF.